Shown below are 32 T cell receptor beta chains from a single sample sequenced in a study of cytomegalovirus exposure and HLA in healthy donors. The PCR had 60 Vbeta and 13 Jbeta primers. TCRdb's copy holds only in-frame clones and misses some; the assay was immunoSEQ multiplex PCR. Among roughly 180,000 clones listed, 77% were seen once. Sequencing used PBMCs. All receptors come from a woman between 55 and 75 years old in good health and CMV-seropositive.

CDR3 nucleotide sequence: TGTGCCAGCAGTCGACTAGCCCAAGAGACCCAGTACTTC. It is translated as CASSRLAQETQYF. The chain combines TRBV2 with TRBJ2-5; 7 nucleotides agree with TRBD2. V lost 5 bases and J lost 1; bases outside the gene matches: 1. Germline lookup yields CDR1 SNHLY and CDR2 FYNNEI. The CDR3 has 13 amino acids.

Here the CDR3 reads CAWSVRSTDTQYF. For the CDR3, the DNA is TGTGCCTGGAGTGTACGGAGCACAGATACGCAGTATTTT. This sequence joins TRBV30 and TRBJ2-3; D gene uncertain. The ends were cut back, 0 bases at V and 0 bases at J, with 4 bases in the middle. Looked up from germline, CDR1 is GTSNPN and CDR2 is SVGIG (reference sequence). The CDR3 consists of 13 residues.

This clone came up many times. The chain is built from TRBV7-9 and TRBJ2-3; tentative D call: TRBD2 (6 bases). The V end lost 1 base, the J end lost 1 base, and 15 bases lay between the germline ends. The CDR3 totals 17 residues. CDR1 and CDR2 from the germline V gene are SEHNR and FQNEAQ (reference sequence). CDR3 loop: CASSLEGLSRGTDTQYF. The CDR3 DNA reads TGTGCCAGCAGCTTAGAGGGACTTTCCCGCGGCACAGATACGCAGTATTTT.

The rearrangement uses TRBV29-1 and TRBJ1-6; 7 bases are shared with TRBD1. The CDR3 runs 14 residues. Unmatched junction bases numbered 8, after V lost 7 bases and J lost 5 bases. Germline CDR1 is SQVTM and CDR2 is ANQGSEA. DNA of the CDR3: TGCAGCGCATTAAGGACAGGCAATAATTCACCCCTCCACTTT. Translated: CSALRTGNNSPLHF. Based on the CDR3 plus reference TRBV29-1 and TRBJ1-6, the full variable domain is SAVISQKPSRDICQRGTSLTIQCQVDSQVTMMFWYRQQPGQSLTLIATANQGSEATYESGFVIDKFPISRPNLTFSTLTVSNMSPEDSSIYLCSALRTGNNSPLHFGNGTRLTVT.

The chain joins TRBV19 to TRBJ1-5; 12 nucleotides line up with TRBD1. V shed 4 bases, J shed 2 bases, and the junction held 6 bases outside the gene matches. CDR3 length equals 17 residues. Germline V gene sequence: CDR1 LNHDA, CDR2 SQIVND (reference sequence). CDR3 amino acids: CASSNRGQGAGNQPQHF. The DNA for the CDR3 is TGTGCCAGTAGTAATCGGGGACAGGGGGCTGGCAATCAGCCCCAGCATTTT.

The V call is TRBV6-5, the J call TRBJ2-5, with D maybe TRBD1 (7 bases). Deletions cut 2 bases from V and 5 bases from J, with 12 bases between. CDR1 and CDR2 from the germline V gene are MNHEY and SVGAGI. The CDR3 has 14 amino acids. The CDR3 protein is CASSYRQGGETQYF. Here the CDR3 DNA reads TGTGCCAGCAGTTACCGACAGGGAGGTGAGACCCAGTACTTC.

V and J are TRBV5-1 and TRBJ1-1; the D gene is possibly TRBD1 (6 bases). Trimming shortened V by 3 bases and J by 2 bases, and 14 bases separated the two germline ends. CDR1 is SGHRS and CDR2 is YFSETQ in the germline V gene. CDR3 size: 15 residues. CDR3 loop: CASSSNPTGNTEAFF. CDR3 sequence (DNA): TGCGCCAGCAGCTCGAACCCGACAGGAAACACTGAAGCTTTCTTT.

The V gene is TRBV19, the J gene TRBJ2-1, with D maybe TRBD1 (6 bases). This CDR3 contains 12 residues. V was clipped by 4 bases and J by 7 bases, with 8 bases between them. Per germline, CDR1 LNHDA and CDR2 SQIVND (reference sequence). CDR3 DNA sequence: TGTGCCAGTAGTAGGACAGTAAATGAGCAGTTCTTC. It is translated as CASSRTVNEQFF.

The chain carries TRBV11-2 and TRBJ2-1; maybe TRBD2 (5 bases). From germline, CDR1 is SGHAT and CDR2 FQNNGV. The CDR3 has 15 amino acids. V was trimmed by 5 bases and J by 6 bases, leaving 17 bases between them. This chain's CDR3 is CASSDGSSLPNEQFF. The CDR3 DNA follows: TGTGCCAGCAGCGATGGTTCTAGCCTTCCCAATGAGCAGTTCTTC.

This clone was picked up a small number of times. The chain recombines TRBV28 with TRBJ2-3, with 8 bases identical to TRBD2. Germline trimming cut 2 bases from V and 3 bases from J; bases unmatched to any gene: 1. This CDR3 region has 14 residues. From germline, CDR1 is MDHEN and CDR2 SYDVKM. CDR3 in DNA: TGTGCCAGCAGTTTAAGCGGGGGTACAGATACGCAGTATTTT. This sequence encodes CASSLSGGTDTQYF.

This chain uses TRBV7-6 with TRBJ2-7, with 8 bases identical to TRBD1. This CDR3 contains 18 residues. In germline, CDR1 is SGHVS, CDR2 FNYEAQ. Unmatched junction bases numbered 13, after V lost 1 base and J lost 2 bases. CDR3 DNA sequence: TGTGCCAGCAGCTTAGTTGGAGAAGGGACAGGACAAACCTACGAGCAGTACTTC. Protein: CASSLVGEGTGQTYEQYF.

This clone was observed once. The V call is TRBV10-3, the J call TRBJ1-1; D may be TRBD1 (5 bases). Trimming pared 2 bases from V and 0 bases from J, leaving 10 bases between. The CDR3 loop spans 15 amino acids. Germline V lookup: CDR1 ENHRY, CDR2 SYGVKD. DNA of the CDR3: TGTGCCATCAGTGAGCGGAGGGGAATGAACACTGAAGCTTTCTTT. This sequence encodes CAISERRGMNTEAFF.

This CDR3 is CASSLSIRGGGRNQPQHF. The CDR3 bases are TGTGCCAGCAGCTTATCTATCCGAGGAGGGGGCAGAAATCAGCCCCAGCATTTT. The V call is TRBV7-8, the J call TRBJ1-5, with TRBD1 matching 7 bases. J gave up 4 bases and V 2 bases, and 14 bases lay outside the gene matches. The CDR3 covers 18 residues. Germline assignment: CDR1 SGHVS and CDR2 FQNEAQ.

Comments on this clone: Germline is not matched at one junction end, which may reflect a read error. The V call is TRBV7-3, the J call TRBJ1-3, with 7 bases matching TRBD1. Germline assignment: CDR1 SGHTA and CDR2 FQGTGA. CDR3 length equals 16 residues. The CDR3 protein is CASSVTGVYSGNTIYF. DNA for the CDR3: TGTGCCAGCAGCGTAACAGGGGTCTACTCTGGAAACACCATATATTTT.

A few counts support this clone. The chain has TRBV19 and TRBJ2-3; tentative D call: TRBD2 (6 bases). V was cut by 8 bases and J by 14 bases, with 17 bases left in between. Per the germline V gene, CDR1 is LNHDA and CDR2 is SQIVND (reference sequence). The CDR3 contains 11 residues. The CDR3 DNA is TGTGCCAGTGGCCCGGGACTCCCCTGGTATTTT. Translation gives CASGPGLPWYF. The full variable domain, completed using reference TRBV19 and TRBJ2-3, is DGGITQSPKYLFRKEGQNVTLSCEQNLNHDAMYWYRQDPGQGLRLIYYSQIVNDFQKGDIAEGYSVSREKKESFPLTVTSAQKNPTAFYLCASGPGLPWYFGPGTRLTVL.

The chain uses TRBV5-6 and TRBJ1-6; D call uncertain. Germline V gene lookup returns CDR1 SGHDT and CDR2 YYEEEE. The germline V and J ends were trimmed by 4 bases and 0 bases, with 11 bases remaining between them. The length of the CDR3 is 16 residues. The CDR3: CASSLRGSSYNSPLHF. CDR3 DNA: TGTGCCAGCAGCCTTCGGGGTAGCTCCTATAATTCACCCCTCCACTTT.

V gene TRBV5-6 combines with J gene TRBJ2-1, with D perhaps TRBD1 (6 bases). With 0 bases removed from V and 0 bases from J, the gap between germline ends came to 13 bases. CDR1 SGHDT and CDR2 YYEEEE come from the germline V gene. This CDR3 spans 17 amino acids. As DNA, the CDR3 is TGTGCCAGCAGCTTGGGCAGGGGATTCTACTCCTACAATGAGCAGTTCTTC. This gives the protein CASSLGRGFYSYNEQFF.

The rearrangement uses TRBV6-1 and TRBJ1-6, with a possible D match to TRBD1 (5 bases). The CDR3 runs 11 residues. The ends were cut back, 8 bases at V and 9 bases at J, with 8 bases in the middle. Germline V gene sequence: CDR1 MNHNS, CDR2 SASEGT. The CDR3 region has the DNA TGTGCCAGCGCTAGGGGTTCACCCCTCCACTTT. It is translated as CASARGSPLHF.

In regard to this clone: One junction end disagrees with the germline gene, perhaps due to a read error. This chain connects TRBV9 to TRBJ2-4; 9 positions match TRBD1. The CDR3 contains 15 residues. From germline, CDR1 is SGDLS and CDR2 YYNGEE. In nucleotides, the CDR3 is TGTGCCAGCACTCCGGGACAGGGCCCCAAAAACAGTCAGTACTTC. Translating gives CASTPGQGPKNSQYF.

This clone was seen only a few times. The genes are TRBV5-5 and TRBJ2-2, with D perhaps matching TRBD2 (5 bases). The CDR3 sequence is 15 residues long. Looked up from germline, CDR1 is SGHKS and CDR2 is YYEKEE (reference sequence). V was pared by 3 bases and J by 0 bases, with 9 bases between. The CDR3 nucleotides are TGTGCCAGCAGCTGGGAGCTAACGAACACCGGGGAGCTGTTTTTT. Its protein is CASSWELTNTGELFF.

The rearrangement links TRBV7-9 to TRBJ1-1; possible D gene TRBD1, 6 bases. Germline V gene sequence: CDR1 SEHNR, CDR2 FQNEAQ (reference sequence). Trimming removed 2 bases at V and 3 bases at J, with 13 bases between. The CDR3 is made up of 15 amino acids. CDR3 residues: CASSLRDTGHTEAFF. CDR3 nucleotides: TGTGCCAGCAGCTTAAGGGACACGGGCCACACTGAAGCTTTCTTT. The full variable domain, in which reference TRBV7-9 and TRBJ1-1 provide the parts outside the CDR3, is DTGVSQNPRHKITKRGQNVTFRCDPISEHNRLYWYRQTLGQGPEFLTYFQNEAQLEKSRLLSDRFSAERPKGSFSTLEIQRTEQGDSAMYLCASSLRDTGHTEAFFGQGTRLTVV.

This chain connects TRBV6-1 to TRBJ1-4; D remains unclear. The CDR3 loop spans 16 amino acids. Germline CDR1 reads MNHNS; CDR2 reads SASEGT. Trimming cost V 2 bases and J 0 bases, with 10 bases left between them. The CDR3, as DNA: TGTGCCAGCAGTGAATATTCGGTGGCAACTAATGAAAAACTGTTTTTT. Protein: CASSEYSVATNEKLFF.

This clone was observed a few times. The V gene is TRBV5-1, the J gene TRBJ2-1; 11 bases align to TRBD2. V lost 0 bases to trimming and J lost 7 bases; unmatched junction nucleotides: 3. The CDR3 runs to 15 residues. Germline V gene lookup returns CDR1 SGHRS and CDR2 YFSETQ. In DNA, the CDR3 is TGCGCCAGCAGCTTGGCTCTAGCGGGAGGTAATGAGCAGTTCTTC. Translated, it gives CASSLALAGGNEQFF.

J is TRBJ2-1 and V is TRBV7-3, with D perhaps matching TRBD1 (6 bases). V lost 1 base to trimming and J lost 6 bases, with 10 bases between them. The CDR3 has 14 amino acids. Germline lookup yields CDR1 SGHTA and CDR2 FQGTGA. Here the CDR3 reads CASSLIAGVNEQFF. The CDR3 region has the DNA TGTGCCAGCAGCTTAATCGCAGGGGTCAATGAGCAGTTCTTC.

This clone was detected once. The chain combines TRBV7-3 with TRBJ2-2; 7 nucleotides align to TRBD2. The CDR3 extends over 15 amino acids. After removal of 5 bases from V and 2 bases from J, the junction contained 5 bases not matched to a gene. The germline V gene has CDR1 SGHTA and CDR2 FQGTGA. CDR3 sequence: CASSISGPNTGELFF. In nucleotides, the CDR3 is TGTGCCAGCAGCATTAGCGGGCCCAACACCGGGGAGCTGTTTTTT.

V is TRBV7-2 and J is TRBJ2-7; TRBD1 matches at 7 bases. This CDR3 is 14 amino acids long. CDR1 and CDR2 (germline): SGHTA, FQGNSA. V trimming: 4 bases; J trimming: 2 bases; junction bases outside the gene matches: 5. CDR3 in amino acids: CASSSRQGTYEQYF. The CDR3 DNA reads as TGTGCCAGCAGCTCCAGACAGGGCACCTACGAGCAGTACTTC.

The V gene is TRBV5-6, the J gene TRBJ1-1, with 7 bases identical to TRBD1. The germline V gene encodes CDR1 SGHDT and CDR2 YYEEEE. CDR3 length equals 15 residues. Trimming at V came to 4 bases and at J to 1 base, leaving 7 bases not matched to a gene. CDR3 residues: CASSGRDRSNTEAFF. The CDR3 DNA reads TGTGCCAGCAGCGGTCGGGACAGATCGAACACTGAAGCTTTCTTT.

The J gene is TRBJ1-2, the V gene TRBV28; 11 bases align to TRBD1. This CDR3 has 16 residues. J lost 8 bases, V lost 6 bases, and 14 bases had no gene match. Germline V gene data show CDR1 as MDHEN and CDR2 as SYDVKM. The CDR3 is CASSPYRRTGGRGYTF. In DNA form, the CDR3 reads TGTGCCAGCAGCCCCTACCGACGGACAGGGGGCAGGGGCTACACCTTC.

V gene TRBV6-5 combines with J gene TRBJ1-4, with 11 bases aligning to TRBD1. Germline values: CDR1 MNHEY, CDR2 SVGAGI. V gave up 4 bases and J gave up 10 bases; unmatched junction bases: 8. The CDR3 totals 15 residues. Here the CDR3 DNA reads TGTGCCAGCAGTTCATCCGGGACAGGGGGAGGAAAACTGTTTTTT. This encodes CASSSSGTGGGKLFF.

This CDR3 is CASRRQGSGGYTF. CDR3 sequence (DNA): TGTGCCAGCAGGCGACAGGGCTCGGGCGGCTACACCTTC. V usage is TRBV5-4 and J usage is TRBJ1-2; 7 bases line up with TRBD1. CDR3 size: 13 residues. Germline V gene lookup returns CDR1 SGHNT and CDR2 YYREEE (reference sequence). With V trimmed by 5 bases and J by 8 bases, 9 bases remained unmatched.

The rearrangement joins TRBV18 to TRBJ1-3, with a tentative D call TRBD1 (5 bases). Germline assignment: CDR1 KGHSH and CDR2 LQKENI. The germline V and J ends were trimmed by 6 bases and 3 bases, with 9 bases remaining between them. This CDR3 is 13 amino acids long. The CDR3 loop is CASSGGGGNTIYF. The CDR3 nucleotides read TGTGCCAGCTCCGGGGGTGGTGGAAACACCATATATTTT.

This CDR3 is CASTQGENFGNTIYF. CDR3 in DNA: TGCGCCAGCACACAGGGGGAGAATTTTGGAAACACCATATATTTT. The genes are TRBV5-1 and TRBJ1-3, with 8 positions matching TRBD1. Germline loops: CDR1 SGHRS, CDR2 YFSETQ. CDR3 length: 15 amino acids. J lost 3 bases, V lost 6 bases, and 8 bases had no gene match.